One sample yielded the 14 T cell receptor beta chains listed below, sequenced in a study of T cell clonotyping in hematopoietic cell transplantation. The repertoire was sequenced with immunoSEQ multiplex PCR; TCRdb's copy has only in-frame clones and lacks some. The sample holds some 16,000 clones, over 50% seen once. The sample consisted of PBMCs, taken 30 days after allogeneic stem cell transplant. These receptors came from a male patient aged 45-60 years who had an allogeneic stem cell transplant from an unrelated donor, so T cells may come from the graft donor. Some clones in this sample may be carry-over from other donors' samples.

The chain uses TRBV6-5 and TRBJ2-7; D unclear. Trimming removed 6 bases from V and 0 bases from J, with 15 bases in between. Germline V gene data show CDR1 as MNHEY and CDR2 as SVGAGI. This CDR3 is 15 amino acids long. The CDR3 DNA follows: TGTGCCAGCAGATTGCGCCAGACCCTCTCCTACGAGCAGTACTTC. This translates into CASRLRQTLSYEQYF.

The V call is TRBV5-4, the J call TRBJ2-1; TRBD1 aligns across 10 bases. This CDR3 is built from 15 residues. Trimming at V came to 4 bases and at J to 7 bases, leaving 8 bases not matched to a gene. Germline CDR1 and CDR2: SGHNT and YYREEE (reference sequence). In DNA, the CDR3 is TGTGCCAGCAGCCCCCCCGGGACAGGGGAGAATGAGCAGTTCTTC. This encodes CASSPPGTGENEQFF.

The chain recombines TRBV27 with TRBJ1-2, with D possibly TRBD1 on 5 matching bases. The CDR3 has 14 residues. Per germline, CDR1 MNHEY and CDR2 SMNVEV (reference sequence). The V gene lost 5 bases and the J gene lost 3 bases, with 13 bases spanning the gap. The CDR3 DNA reads as TGTGCCAGCAGTCCCCCTGGGGGACACTATGGCTACACCTTC. Translating gives CASSPPGGHYGYTF.

V usage is TRBV11-3 and J usage is TRBJ1-4; D may be TRBD1 (5 bases). Looked up from germline, CDR1 is SGHNT and CDR2 is YENEEA. With 4 bases removed from V and 8 bases from J, the gap between germline ends came to 17 bases. This CDR3 is 15 amino acids long. The CDR3 region is CASSSRGLGQEKLFF. The CDR3 DNA is TGTGCCAGCAGCTCCCGAGGGTTGGGGCAGGAAAAACTGTTTTTT.

This sequence joins TRBV6-5 and TRBJ1-1; possibly TRBD1 for D (5 bases). The length of the CDR3 is 11 residues. The V and J ends lost 5 bases and 11 bases respectively, with 12 bases between them. CDR1 and CDR2 from the germline V gene are MNHEY and SVGAGI. CDR3 coding DNA: TGTGCCAGCAGTCGCAGGGATGTTGCTTTCTTT. Residues: CASSRRDVAFF.

Notes on this clone: The junction differs from germline at one of its ends, possibly a read error. The J gene is TRBJ1-1, the V gene TRBV30; D is undetermined. This CDR3 is 13 amino acids long. Germline CDR1 and CDR2: GTSNPN and SVGIG (reference sequence). The CDR3 DNA is TGCGCCTCTGAGGACGGATTGAACACTGAAGCCTTCTTT. Translated: CASEDGLNTEAFF.

CDR3 region: CASSDESGKQGSQYF. CDR3 DNA: TGTGCCAGCAGTGACGAGAGCGGAAAACAGGGCTCCCAGTACTTC. The chain has TRBV6-1 and TRBJ2-5; D perhaps matches TRBD1 (6 bases). The ends were cut back, 3 bases at V and 9 bases at J, with 20 bases in the middle. Germline-derived CDR1 and CDR2 are MNHNS and SASEGT. The CDR3 loop spans 15 amino acids.

V gene TRBV6-1 combines with J gene TRBJ1-5, with TRBD1 as a possible D gene (5 bases). Trimming removed 8 bases at V and 4 bases at J, with 6 bases between. The CDR3 is made up of 11 amino acids. Germline CDR1 reads MNHNS; CDR2 reads SASEGT. The CDR3 DNA reads TGTGCCAGCCCAGGGAATCAGCCCCAGCATTTT. It yields the protein CASPGNQPQHF.

The DNA for the CDR3 is TGTGCCTGGACCAAACCGCCAGGGTCCTGGGGTGGCTACACCTTC. It is translated as CAWTKPPGSWGGYTF. The V gene is TRBV30, the J gene TRBJ1-2; a weak D match, TRBD1 (5 bases). The germline V gene encodes CDR1 GTSNPN and CDR2 SVGIG (reference sequence). CDR3 length equals 15 residues. Trimming pared 4 bases from V and 7 bases from J, leaving 22 bases between.

This chain joins TRBV29-1 and TRBJ2-7, with 8 nucleotides matching TRBD1. This CDR3 contains 12 residues. V trimming: 3 bases; J trimming: 5 bases; junction bases outside the gene matches: 3. CDR1 and CDR2 (germline): SQVTM, ANQGSEA. CDR3 sequence (DNA): TGCAGCGTTGATGACAGGGGTGACGAGCAGTACTTC. The encoded protein is CSVDDRGDEQYF.

The chain combines TRBV6-5 with TRBJ1-2, with TRBD1 matching over 7 bases. J lost 8 bases, V lost 4 bases, and 13 bases had no gene match. CDR1 and CDR2 (germline): MNHEY, SVGAGI. This CDR3 is 15 amino acids long. In nucleotides, the CDR3 is TGTGCCAGCAGTTTGAGGGGGACAGTGGAAGGAGGCTACACCTTC. This gives the protein CASSLRGTVEGGYTF.

The chain combines TRBV6-5 with TRBJ2-5, with 9 bases lining up with TRBD1. V shed 5 bases and J 11 bases; nucleotides not matched to a gene: 12. The CDR3 loop spans 14 amino acids. From germline, CDR1 is MNHEY and CDR2 SVGAGI. CDR3 loop: CASSTDRGSLEQYF. CDR3 DNA sequence: TGTGCCAGCAGTACAGACAGGGGGTCCTTAGAGCAGTACTTC.

The chain carries TRBV30 and TRBJ2-7; D call uncertain. This CDR3 has 11 amino acids. Per germline, CDR1 GTSNPN and CDR2 SVGIG (reference sequence). V lost 3 bases and J 6 bases, leaving 9 bases between the germline ends. CDR3 loop: CAWSRRLEQYF. In DNA form, the CDR3 reads TGTGCCTGGAGCCGAAGGCTCGAGCAGTACTTC.

The chain carries TRBV4-1 and TRBJ2-5, with 7 positions matching TRBD2. The length of the CDR3 is 14 residues. CDR1 and CDR2 (germline): MGHRA, YSYEKL. The V gene end was trimmed by 4 bases and the J gene end by 1 base; junction bases not matched to a gene: 3. The CDR3 region is CASSPRGSQETQYF. In nucleotides, the CDR3 is TGCGCCAGCAGCCCGCGGGGGAGCCAAGAGACCCAGTACTTC.